These T cell receptor beta chains were read from a single sample in a study of cytomegalovirus exposure and HLA in healthy donors. Here immunoSEQ multiplex PCR was the method, and the copy in TCRdb shows in-frame clones only, minus some. This table has some 150,000 clones, about four fifths appearing once. Sequencing input: PBMCs. These receptors were taken from a man between 45 and 60 years old in good health and CMV-seropositive. CDR3s include the opening cysteine and the closing phenylalanine or tryptophan. D genes are given only for firm matches. Size is omitted from some rows. Given values are once, few, many or a class for expanded clones.

v_call	j_call	d_call	clone_size	cdr3_aa	cdr3_nt
TRBV19	TRBJ2-7	TRBD2	.	CASSIGSGSSYEQYF	TGTGCCAGTAGTATAGGGAGCGGGAGCTCCTACGAGCAGTACTTC
TRBV9	TRBJ1-3	.	.	CASSVTGYSGNTIYF	TGTGCCAGCAGCGTGACGGGATACTCTGGAAACACCATATATTTT
TRBV10-3	TRBJ2-7	TRBD1	.	CAISQTDRTYF	TGTGCCATCAGCCAGACGGACAGGACCTACTTC
TRBV5-1	TRBJ2-5	.	few	CASSPGPQETQYF	TGCGCCAGCAGCCCAGGGCCGCAAGAGACCCAGTACTTC
TRBV18	TRBJ2-5	TRBD1	.	CASSPTDRQETQYF	TGTGCCAGCTCACCGACGGACAGGCAAGAGACCCAGTACTTC
TRBV19	TRBJ2-1	TRBD1	few	CASSIDEGTGSNEQFF	TGTGCCAGTAGTATAGATGAGGGGACAGGTTCCAATGAGCAGTTCTTC
TRBV5-6	TRBJ2-5	.	.	CASSSGVEQYF	TGTGCCAGCAGCTCAGGGGTAGAGCAGTACTTC
TRBV5-1	TRBJ1-1	TRBD1	.	CASSLVYRGNTEAFF	TGCGCCAGCAGCTTGGTGTACAGGGGGAACACTGAAGCTTTCTTT
TRBV6-6	TRBJ1-5	.	.	CASSYSVAYSNQPQHF	TGTGCCAGCAGTTACTCGGTAGCATATAGCAATCAGCCCCAGCATTTT
TRBV10-3	TRBJ2-6	TRBD2	.	CAISGDGGGDGANVLTF	TGTGCCATCAGCGGGGATGGGGGGGGAGATGGGGCCAACGTCCTGACTTTC
TRBV2	TRBJ2-5	TRBD2	.	CASSVGLAGHQETQYF	TGTGCCAGCAGTGTGGGACTAGCGGGCCACCAAGAGACCCAGTACTTC
TRBV5-8	TRBJ2-3	.	.	CASSLTDTDTQYF	TGTGCCAGCAGCTTGACAGACACAGATACGCAGTATTTT
TRBV4-1	TRBJ2-1	.	.	CASSFRWQRDSEQFF	TGCGCCAGCAGCTTTAGATGGCAACGGGATTCTGAGCAGTTCTTC
TRBV5-1	TRBJ2-5	TRBD1	.	CASSTDRAVRETQYF	TGCGCCAGCAGCACCGACAGGGCTGTGCGGGAGACCCAGTACTTC
TRBV5-4	TRBJ1-2	TRBD1	.	CASSPGQGATSYGYTF	TGTGCCAGCAGCCCCGGACAGGGGGCGACTAGCTATGGCTACACCTTC
TRBV7-7	TRBJ2-6	TRBD1	once	CASSLSSQGARGANVLTF	TGTGCTAGCAGCTTAAGTTCACAGGGGGCACGAGGGGCCAACGTCCTGACTTTC
TRBV5-1	TRBJ1-1	.	few	CASSPGDSADTEAFF	TGCGCCAGCAGCCCCGGGGACTCGGCGGACACTGAAGCTTTCTTT
TRBV2	TRBJ2-7	TRBD1	.	CASRSGTGTYEQYF	TGTGCCAGCAGATCCGGGACAGGGACCTACGAGCAGTACTTC
TRBV5-6	TRBJ1-5	.	.	CASSFGGNSNQPQHF	TGTGCCAGCAGCTTTGGGGGGAATAGCAATCAGCCCCAGCATTTT
TRBV2	TRBJ2-5	.	.	CASGDRTQETQYF	TGTGCCAGCGGAGACAGGACCCAAGAGACCCAGTACTTC
TRBV29-1	TRBJ1-1	TRBD1	.	CSVEWTGGKAFF	TGCAGCGTTGAGTGGACAGGGGGTAAAGCTTTCTTT